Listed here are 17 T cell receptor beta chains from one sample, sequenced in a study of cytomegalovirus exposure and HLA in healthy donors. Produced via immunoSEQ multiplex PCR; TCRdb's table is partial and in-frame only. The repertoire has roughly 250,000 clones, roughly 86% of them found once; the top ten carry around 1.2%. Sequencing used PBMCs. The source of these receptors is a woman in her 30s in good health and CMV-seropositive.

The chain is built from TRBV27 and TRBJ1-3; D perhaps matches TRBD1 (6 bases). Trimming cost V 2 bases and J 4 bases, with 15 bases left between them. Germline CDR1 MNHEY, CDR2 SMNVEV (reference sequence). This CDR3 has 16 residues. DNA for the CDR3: TGTGCCAGCAGTTTAAGGCGAGGGGGACGAGGAAACACCATATATTTT. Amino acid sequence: CASSLRRGGRGNTIYF.

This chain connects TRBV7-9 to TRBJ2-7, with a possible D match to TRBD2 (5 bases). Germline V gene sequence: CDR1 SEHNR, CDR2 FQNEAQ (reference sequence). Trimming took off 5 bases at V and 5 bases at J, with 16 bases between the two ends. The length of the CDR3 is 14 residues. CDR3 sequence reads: CASSPETGVDEQYF. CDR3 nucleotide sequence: TGTGCCAGCAGCCCCGAGACCGGGGTGGACGAGCAGTACTTC.

This CDR3 reads CASSLWLAGVSEQFF. The CDR3 bases are TGTGCCAGCAGTTTATGGCTAGCGGGAGTTTCTGAGCAGTTCTTC. The genes are TRBV28 and TRBJ2-1; 10 bases align to TRBD2. From germline, CDR1 is MDHEN and CDR2 SYDVKM. CDR3 length: 15 amino acids. The ends lost 0 bases at V and 9 bases at J; junction bases unmatched: 5.

The CDR3 DNA reads as TGTGCCAGCTCACTCGGGACAGGGGGATACAATGAGCAGTTCTTC. It is translated as CASSLGTGGYNEQFF. This chain links TRBV18 with TRBJ2-1, with 11 positions matching TRBD1. The CDR3 covers 15 residues. CDR1 KGHSH and CDR2 LQKENI come from the germline V gene. The junction had 3 bases not matched to a gene; V was cut back by 4 bases and J by 4 bases.

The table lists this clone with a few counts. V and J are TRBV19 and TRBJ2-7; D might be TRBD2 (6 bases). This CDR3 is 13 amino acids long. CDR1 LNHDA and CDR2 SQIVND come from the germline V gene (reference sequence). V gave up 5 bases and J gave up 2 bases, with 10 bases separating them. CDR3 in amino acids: CASSPAGTYEQYF. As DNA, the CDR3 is TGTGCCAGTAGTCCGGCGGGGACCTACGAGCAGTACTTC.

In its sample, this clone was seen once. CDR3 nucleotides: TGTGCCAGCAGTTCCCGGTGGGGGGAAGAAACCTTC. Translation gives CASSSRWGEETF. The chain carries TRBV28 and TRBJ1-2, with D tentatively TRBD1 (5 bases). This CDR3 comprises 12 residues. V gave up 4 bases and J gave up 14 bases, with 17 bases separating them. Germline-derived CDR1 and CDR2 are MDHEN and SYDVKM.

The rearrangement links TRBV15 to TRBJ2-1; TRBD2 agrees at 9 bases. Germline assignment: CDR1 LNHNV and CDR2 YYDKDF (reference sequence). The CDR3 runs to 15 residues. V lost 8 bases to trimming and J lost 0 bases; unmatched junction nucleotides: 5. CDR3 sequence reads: CATAGGRASYNEQFF. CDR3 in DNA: TGTGCCACCGCTGGCGGGAGGGCCTCCTACAATGAGCAGTTCTTC. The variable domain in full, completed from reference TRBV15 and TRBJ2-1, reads DAMVIQNPRYQVTQFGKPVTLSCSQTLNHNVMYWYQQKSSQAPKLLFHYYDKDFNNEADTPDNFQSRRPNTSFCFLDIRSPGLGDTAMYLCATAGGRASYNEQFFGPGTRLTVL.

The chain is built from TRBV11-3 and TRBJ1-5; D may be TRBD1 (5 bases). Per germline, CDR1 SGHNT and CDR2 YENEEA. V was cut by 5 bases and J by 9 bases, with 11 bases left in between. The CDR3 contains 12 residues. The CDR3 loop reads CASSSIGGPQHF. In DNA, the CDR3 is TGTGCCAGCAGCAGTATCGGGGGGCCCCAGCATTTT.

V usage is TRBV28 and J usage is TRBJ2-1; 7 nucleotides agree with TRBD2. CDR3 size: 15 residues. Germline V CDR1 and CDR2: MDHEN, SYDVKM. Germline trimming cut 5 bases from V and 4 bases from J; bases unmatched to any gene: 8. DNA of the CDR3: TGTGCCAGCAGTCCGCGGGAGACCCAATACAATGAGCAGTTCTTC. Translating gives CASSPRETQYNEQFF.

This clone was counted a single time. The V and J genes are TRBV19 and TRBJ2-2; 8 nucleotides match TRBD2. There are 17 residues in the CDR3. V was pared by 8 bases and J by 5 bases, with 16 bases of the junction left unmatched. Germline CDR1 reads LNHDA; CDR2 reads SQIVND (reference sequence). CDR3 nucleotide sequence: TGTGCCAGTCGACGGGGGGGGTTCATAGGTGATACCGGGGAGCTGTTTTTT. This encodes CASRRGGFIGDTGELFF.

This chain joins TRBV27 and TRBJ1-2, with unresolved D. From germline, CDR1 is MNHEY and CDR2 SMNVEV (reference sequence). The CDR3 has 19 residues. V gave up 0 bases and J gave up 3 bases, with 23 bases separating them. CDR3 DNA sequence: TGTGCCAGCAGTTTATCGATGATCGGCTTAAGCGCGGGCTACTATGGCTACACCTTC. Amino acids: CASSLSMIGLSAGYYGYTF.

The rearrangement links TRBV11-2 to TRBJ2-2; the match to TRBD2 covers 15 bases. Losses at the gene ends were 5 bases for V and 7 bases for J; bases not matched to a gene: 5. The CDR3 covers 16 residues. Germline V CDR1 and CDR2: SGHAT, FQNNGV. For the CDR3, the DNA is TGTGCCAGCAGCCCAAGGACTAGCGGGAGGGACGGGGAGCTGTTTTTT. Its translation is CASSPRTSGRDGELFF.

The CDR3 coding sequence is TGCGCCAGCAGCGGTACTAGCGGGAGGCTATTCGATGAGCAGTTCTTC. Protein: CASSGTSGRLFDEQFF. The V gene is TRBV10-2, the J gene TRBJ2-1; 12 nucleotides align to TRBD2. The CDR3 totals 16 residues. Germline CDR1 WSHSY, CDR2 SAAADI. The J segment lost 8 bases and the V segment lost 6 bases, leaving 11 bases of the junction unmatched.

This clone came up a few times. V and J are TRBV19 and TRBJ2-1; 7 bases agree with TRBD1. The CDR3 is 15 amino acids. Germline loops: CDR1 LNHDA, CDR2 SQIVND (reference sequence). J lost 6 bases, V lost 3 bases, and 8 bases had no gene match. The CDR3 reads CASSIQRQGFNEQFF. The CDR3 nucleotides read TGTGCCAGTAGTATCCAGAGACAGGGTTTCAATGAGCAGTTCTTC.

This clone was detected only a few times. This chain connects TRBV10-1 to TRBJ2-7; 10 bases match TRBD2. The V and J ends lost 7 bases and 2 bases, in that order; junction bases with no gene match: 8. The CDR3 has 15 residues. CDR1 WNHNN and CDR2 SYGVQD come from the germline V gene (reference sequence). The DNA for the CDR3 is TGCGCCAGCAAAGAAGGACTAGCGGACACCTACGAGCAGTACTTC. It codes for CASKEGLADTYEQYF.

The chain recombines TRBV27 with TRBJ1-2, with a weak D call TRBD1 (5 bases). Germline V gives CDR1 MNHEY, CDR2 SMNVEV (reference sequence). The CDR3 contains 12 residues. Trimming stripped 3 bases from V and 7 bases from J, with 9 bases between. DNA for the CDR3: TGTGCCAGCAGTTTCCGGGGGTTTGGCTACACCTTC. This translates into CASSFRGFGYTF.

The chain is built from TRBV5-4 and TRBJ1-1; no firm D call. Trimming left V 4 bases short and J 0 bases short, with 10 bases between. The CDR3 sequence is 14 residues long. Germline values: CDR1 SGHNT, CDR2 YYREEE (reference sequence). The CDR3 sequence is CASSGGRLNTEAFF. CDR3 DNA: TGTGCCAGCAGCGGAGGACGGCTGAACACTGAAGCTTTCTTT.